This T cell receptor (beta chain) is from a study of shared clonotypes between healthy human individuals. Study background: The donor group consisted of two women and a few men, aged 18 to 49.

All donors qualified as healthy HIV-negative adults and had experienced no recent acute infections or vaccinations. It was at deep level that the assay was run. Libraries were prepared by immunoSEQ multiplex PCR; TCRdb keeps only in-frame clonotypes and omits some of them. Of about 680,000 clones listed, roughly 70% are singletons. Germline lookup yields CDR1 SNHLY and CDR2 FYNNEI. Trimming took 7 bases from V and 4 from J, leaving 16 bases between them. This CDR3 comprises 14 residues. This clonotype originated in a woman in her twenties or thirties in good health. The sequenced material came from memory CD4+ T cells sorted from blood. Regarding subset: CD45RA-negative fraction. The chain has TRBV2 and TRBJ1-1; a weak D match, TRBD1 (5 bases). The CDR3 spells CASIGMRGGTEAFF. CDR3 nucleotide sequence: TGTGCCAGCATAGGTATGAGGGGCGGCACTGAAGCTTTCTTT. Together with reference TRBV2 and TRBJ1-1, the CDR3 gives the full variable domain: EPEVTQTPSHQVTQMGQEVILRCVPISNHLYFYWYRQILGQKVEFLVSFYNNEISEKSEIFDDQFSVERPDGSNFTLKIRSTKLEDSAMYFCASIGMRGGTEAFFGQGTRLTVV.